This TCR beta chain was captured in a study of radiotherapy plus CTLA-4 blockade in lung cancer. On the study more broadly: Among patients, 15% to 20% showed objective responses, and about 30% had disease control.

With regard to this clone: Its antigen is undetermined.

Assay: immunoSEQ multiplex PCR; the TCRdb copy retains only in-frame clones and omits some. The data hold about 43,000 clones, with roughly 67% observed a single time. CDR1 and CDR2 (germline): ENHRY, SYGVKD. V was pared by 3 bases and J by 6 bases, with 12 bases between. This CDR3 comprises 13 residues. Study-wide results and caveats: Some TCR clones had been derived from tumors. These clones expanded in peripheral blood after radiotherapy plus ipilimumab. Early shifts in blood T cell clones, with interferon-beta, reportedly predicted response best.

The TCR sequence derives from a human donor with non-small cell lung cancer who had a partial response to radiotherapy plus ipilimumab. Material: peripheral blood, obtained from a patient treated with radiotherapy plus ipilimumab. V is TRBV10-3 and J is TRBJ2-7, with a tentative D call TRBD1 (5 bases). CDR3: CAISDRTNGEQYF. The CDR3 DNA reads as TGTGCCATCAGTGACAGGACAAATGGCGAGCAGTACTTC.